The 4 T cell receptor beta chains listed next were all sequenced from one sample in a study of blood T cell repertoires in COVID-19. TCRdb's table, derived via immunoSEQ multiplex PCR, lists solely in-frame clones and lacks some. The sample shows about 140,000 clones, more than 70% of them seen only once. Sequencing was carried out using peripheral blood. These receptors all come from a woman aged 55-69 years with acute or convalescent COVID-19.

This chain links TRBV4-2 with TRBJ2-1; maybe TRBD2 (5 bases). V lost 0 bases and J 3 bases, leaving 12 bases between the germline ends. This CDR3 spans 16 amino acids. Per the germline V gene, CDR1 is LGHNA and CDR2 is YNFKEQ. CDR3 sequence: CASSQDRSSNYNEQFF. The CDR3 DNA reads TGTGCCAGCAGCCAAGATAGGTCTAGCAACTACAATGAGCAGTTCTTC.

The gene calls are TRBV12-5 and TRBJ2-7; 10 bases agree with TRBD2. Germline assignment: CDR1 LGHNT and CDR2 FRNRAP. J gave up 6 bases and V 2 bases, and 7 bases lay outside the gene matches. The CDR3 runs to 15 residues. In DNA form, the CDR3 reads TGTGCTAGTGGTTTGACTAGCGGGGCCCCGCGCGAGCAGTACTTC. Translated, it gives CASGLTSGAPREQYF.

This chain joins TRBV5-1 and TRBJ2-3, with 10 bases that match TRBD1. CDR1 and CDR2 from the germline V gene are SGHRS and YFSETQ. CDR3 length equals 14 residues. The ends lost 4 bases at V and 5 bases at J; junction bases unmatched: 4. The CDR3 DNA sequence: TGCGCCAGCAGCCTGGACAGGGGGAAAGATACGCAGTATTTT. Its protein is CASSLDRGKDTQYF.

The chain employs TRBV5-1 and TRBJ1-1, with 10 bases aligning to TRBD1. V trimming: 2 bases; J trimming: 0 bases; junction bases outside the gene matches: 10. The CDR3 runs 18 residues. Germline-derived CDR1 and CDR2 are SGHRS and YFSETQ. The CDR3 spells CASSFYPVDRGMNTEAFF. The CDR3 coding sequence is TGCGCCAGCAGCTTTTATCCCGTGGACAGGGGGATGAACACTGAAGCTTTCTTT.